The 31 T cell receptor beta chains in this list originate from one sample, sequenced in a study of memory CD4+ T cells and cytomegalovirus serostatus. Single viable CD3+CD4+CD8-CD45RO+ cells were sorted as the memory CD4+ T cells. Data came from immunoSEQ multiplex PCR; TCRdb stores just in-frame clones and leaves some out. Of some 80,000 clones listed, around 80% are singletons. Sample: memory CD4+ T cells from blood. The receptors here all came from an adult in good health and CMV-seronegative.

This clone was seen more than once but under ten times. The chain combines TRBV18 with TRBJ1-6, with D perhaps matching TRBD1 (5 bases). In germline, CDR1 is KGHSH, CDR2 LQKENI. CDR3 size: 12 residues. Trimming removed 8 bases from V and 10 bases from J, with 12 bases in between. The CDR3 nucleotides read TGTGCCAGCACGCAGGGTGGATCACCCCTCCACTTT. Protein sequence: CASTQGGSPLHF.

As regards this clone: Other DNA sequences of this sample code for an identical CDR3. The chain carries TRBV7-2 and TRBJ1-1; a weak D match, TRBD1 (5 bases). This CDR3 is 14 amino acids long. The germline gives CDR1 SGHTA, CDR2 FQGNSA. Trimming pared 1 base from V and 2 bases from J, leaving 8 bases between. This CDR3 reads CASSLGGVNTEAFF. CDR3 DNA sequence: TGTGCCAGCAGCTTAGGGGGGGTAAACACTGAAGCTTTCTTT.

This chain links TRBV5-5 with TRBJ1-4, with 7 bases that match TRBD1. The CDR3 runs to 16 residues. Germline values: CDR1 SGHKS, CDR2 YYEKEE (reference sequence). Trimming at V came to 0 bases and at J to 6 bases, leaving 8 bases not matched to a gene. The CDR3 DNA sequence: TGTGCCAGCAGCTTGGCCGGCGGGACAGTTCATGAAAAACTGTTTTTT. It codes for CASSLAGGTVHEKLFF.

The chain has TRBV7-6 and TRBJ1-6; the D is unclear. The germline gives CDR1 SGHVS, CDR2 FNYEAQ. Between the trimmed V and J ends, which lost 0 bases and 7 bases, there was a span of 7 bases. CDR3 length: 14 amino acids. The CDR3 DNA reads TGTGCCAGCAGCTTAGCGGGTTTCAATTCACCCCTCCACTTT. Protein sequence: CASSLAGFNSPLHF.

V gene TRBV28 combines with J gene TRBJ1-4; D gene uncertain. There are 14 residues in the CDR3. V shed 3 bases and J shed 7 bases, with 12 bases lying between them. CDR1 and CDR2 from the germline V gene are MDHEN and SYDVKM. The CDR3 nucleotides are TGTGCCAGCAGTTTTGCCAGCCGACCTGAAAAACTGTTTTTT. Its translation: CASSFASRPEKLFF.

The CDR3, as DNA: TGTGCCAGCAGTGAAAACAGGGGGGACGAAAAACTGTTTTTT. Its translation: CASSENRGDEKLFF. The chain uses TRBV25-1 and TRBJ1-4, with TRBD1 identical over 8 bases. Germline V gene data show CDR1 as MGHDK and CDR2 as SYGVNS. V dropped 2 bases and J dropped 8; count of bases not matched to a gene: 4. The length of the CDR3 is 14 residues.

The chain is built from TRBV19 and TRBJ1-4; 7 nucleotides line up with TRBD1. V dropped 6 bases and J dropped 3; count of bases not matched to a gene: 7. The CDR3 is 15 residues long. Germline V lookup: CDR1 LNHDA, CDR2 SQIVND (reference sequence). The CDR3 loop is CASRTQGQPNEKLFF. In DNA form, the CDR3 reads TGTGCCAGTAGGACCCAGGGACAGCCTAATGAAAAACTGTTTTTT.

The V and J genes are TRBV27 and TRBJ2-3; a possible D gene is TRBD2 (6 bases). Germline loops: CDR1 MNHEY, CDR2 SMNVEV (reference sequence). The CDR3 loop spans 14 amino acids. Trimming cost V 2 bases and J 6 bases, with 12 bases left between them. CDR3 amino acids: CASSLSGFGDTQYF. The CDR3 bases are TGTGCCAGCAGTTTAAGCGGGTTTGGGGATACGCAGTATTTT.

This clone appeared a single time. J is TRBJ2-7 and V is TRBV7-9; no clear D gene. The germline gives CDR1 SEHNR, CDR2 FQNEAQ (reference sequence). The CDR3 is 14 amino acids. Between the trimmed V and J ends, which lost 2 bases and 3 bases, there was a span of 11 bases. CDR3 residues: CASSLMSSNYEQYF. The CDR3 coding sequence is TGTGCCAGCAGCTTAATGTCTTCTAACTACGAGCAGTACTTC.

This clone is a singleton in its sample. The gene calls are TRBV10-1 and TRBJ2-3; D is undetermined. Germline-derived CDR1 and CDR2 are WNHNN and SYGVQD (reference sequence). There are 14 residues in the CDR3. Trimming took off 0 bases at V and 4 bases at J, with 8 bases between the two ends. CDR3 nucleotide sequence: TGCGCCAGCAGTGAGTCGACGGGTCCAGATACGCAGTATTTT. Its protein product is CASSESTGPDTQYF.

CDR3 nucleotides: TGTGCCAGCAGCTTAGAGTTTAACACTGAAGCTTTCTTT. This encodes CASSLEFNTEAFF. V usage is TRBV11-1 and J usage is TRBJ1-1; unclear D gene. CDR3 length equals 13 residues. The germline gives CDR1 SGHAT, CDR2 FQDESV (reference sequence). V was shortened by 1 base and J by 2 bases, with 5 bases between the two germline ends.

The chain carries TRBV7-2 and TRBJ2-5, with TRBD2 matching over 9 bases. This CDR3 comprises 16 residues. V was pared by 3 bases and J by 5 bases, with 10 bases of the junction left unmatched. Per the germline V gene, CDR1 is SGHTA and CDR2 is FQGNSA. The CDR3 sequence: CASSFRGGGAQETQYF. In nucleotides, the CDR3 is TGTGCCAGCAGCTTTAGGGGCGGGGGGGCGCAGGAGACCCAGTACTTC.

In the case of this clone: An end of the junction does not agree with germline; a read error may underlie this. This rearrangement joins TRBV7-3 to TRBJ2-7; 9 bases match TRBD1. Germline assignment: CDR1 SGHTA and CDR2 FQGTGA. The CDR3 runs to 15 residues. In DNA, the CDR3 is TGTGCCAGCAGCCTAACGGGACAGGGTGACTACGAGCAGTACTTC. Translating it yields CASSLTGQGDYEQYF.

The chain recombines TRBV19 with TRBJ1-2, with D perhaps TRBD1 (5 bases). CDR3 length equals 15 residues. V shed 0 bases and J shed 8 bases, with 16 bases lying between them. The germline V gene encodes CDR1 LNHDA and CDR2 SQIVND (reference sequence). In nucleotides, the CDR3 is TGTGCCAGTAGTATAGAATTTGGGCAGGGAGGAGGCTACACCTTC. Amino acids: CASSIEFGQGGGYTF.

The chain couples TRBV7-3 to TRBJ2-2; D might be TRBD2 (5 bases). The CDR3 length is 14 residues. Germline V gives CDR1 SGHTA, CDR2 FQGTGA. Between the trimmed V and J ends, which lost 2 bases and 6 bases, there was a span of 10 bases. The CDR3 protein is CASSLWGSAGELFF. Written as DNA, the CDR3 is TGTGCCAGCAGCTTATGGGGTAGCGCCGGGGAGCTGTTTTTT.

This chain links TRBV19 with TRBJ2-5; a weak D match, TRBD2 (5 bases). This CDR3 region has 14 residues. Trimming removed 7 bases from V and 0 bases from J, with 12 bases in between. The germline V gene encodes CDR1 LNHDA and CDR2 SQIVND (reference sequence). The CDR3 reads CASTELGNQETQYF. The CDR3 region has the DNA TGTGCCAGTACCGAACTAGGTAACCAAGAGACCCAGTACTTC.

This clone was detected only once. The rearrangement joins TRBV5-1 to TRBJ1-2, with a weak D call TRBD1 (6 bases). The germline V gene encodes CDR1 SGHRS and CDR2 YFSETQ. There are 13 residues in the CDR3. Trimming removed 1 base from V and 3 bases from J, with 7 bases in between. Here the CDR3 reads CASSLRQDYGYTF. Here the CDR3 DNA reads TGCGCCAGCAGCTTGAGACAGGACTATGGCTACACCTTC. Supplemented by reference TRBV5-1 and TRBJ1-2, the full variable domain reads KAGVTQTPRYLIKTRGQQVTLSCSPISGHRSVSWYQQTPGQGLQFLFEYFSETQRNKGNFPGRFSGRQFSNSRSEMNVSTLELGDSALYLCASSLRQDYGYTFGSGTRLTVV.

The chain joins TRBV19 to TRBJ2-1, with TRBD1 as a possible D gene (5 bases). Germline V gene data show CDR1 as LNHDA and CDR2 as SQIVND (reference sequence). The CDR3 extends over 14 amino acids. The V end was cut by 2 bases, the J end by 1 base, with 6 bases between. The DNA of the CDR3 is TGTGCCAGTAGTATAAGGGGATCCTACAATGAGCAGTTCTTC. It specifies CASSIRGSYNEQFF.

This chain's CDR3 is CATMKTGLSGANVLTF. The DNA for the CDR3 is TGTGCCACCATGAAAACGGGACTGTCTGGGGCCAACGTCCTGACTTTC. The V and J genes are TRBV13 and TRBJ2-6; maybe TRBD2 (6 bases). The CDR3 contains 16 residues. Germline V gene data show CDR1 as PRHDT and CDR2 as FYEKMQ (reference sequence). V was trimmed by 10 bases and J by 1 base, leaving 17 bases between them.

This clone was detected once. CDR3 residues: CASSGTGLNTEAFF. CDR3 sequence (DNA): TGCGCCAGCAGCGGGACAGGGCTGAACACTGAAGCTTTCTTT. This chain joins TRBV5-1 and TRBJ1-1, with TRBD1 matching over 9 bases. This CDR3 has 14 amino acids. Trimming cost V 4 bases and J 0 bases; bases outside gene matches: 1. In germline, CDR1 is SGHRS, CDR2 YFSETQ.

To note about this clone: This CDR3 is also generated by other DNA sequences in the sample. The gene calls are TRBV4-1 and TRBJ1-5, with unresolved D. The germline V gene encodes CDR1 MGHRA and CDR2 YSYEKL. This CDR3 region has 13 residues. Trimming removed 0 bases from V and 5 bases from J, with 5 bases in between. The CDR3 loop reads CASSQDRYQPQHF. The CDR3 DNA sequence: TGCGCCAGCAGCCAAGACCGTTATCAGCCCCAGCATTTT.

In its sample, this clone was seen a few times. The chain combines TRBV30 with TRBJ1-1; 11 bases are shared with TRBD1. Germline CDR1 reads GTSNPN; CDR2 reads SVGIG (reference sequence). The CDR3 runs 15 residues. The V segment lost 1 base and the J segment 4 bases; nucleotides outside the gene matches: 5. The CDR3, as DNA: TGTGCCTGGAGTGGCGGACAGGGGGCTTTCACTGAAGCTTTCTTT. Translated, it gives CAWSGGQGAFTEAFF. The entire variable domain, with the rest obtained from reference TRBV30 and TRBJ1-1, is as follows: SQTIHQWPATLVQPVGSPLSLECTVEGTSNPNLYWYRQAAGRGLQLLFYSVGIGQISSEVPQNLSASRPQDRQFILSSKKLLLSDSGFYLCAWSGGQGAFTEAFFGQGTRLTVV.

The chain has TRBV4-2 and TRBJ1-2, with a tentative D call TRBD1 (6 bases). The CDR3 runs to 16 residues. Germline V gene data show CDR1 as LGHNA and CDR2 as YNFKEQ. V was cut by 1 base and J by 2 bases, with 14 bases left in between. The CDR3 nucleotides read TGTGCCAGCAGCCAAGGTCGACAGGCGGGCAACTATGGCTACACCTTC. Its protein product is CASSQGRQAGNYGYTF.

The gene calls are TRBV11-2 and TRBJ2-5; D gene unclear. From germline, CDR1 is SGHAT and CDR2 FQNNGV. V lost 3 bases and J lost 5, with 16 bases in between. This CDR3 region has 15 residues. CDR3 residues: CASSLGLMMGETQYF. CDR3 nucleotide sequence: TGTGCCAGCAGCTTGGGCCTTATGATGGGGGAGACCCAGTACTTC.

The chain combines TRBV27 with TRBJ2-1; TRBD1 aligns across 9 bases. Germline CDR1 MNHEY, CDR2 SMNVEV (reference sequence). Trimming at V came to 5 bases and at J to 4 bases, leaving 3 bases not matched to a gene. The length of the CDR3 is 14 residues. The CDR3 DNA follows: TGTGCCAGCAGTATGGGACAGGGTTACAATGAGCAGTTCTTC. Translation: CASSMGQGYNEQFF.

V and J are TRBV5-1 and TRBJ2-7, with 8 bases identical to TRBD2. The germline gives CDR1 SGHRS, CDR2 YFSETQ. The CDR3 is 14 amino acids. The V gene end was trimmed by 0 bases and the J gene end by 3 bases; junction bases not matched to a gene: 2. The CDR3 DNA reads TGCGCCAGCAGCTTGGCGGGGGGGGACTACGAGCAGTACTTC. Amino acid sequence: CASSLAGGDYEQYF.

CDR3 protein: CASSPAGAGSVNEQFF. CDR3 DNA sequence: TGCGCCAGCAGCCCAGCTGGGGCAGGGTCGGTCAATGAGCAGTTCTTC. The rearrangement joins TRBV5-1 to TRBJ2-1; D perhaps matches TRBD1 (5 bases). The CDR3 is 16 amino acids. CDR1 is SGHRS, CDR2 YFSETQ, per germline. Trimming took off 4 bases at V and 6 bases at J, with 20 bases between the two ends.

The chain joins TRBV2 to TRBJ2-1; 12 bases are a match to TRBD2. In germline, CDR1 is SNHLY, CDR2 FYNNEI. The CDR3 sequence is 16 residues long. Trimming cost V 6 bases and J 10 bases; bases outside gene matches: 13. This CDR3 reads CASRSRSSGGAREQFF. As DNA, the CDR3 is TGTGCCAGCAGGAGCCGGTCTAGCGGGGGGGCTCGAGAGCAGTTCTTC.

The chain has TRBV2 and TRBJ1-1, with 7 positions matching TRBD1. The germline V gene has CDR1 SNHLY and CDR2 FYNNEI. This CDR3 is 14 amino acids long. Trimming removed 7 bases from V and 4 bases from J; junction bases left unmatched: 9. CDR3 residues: CASTYRGGTTEAFF. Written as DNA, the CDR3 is TGTGCCAGCACCTACAGGGGCGGGACCACTGAAGCTTTCTTT.

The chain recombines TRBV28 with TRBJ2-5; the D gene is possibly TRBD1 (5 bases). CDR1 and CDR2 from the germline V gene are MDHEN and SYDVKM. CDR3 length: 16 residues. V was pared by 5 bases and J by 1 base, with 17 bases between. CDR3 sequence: CASSPRQTTFQETQYF. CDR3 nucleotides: TGTGCCAGCAGTCCCCGACAGACAACTTTCCAAGAGACCCAGTACTTC.

CDR3 sequence (DNA): TGTGCCAGCAGCTTGGTGGACTCCTACGAGCAGTACTTC. Amino acids: CASSLVDSYEQYF. The chain recombines TRBV5-6 with TRBJ2-7, with D uncertain. The CDR3 is 13 amino acids. The germline gives CDR1 SGHDT, CDR2 YYEEEE. The V gene lost 0 bases and the J gene lost 0 bases, with 4 bases spanning the gap.